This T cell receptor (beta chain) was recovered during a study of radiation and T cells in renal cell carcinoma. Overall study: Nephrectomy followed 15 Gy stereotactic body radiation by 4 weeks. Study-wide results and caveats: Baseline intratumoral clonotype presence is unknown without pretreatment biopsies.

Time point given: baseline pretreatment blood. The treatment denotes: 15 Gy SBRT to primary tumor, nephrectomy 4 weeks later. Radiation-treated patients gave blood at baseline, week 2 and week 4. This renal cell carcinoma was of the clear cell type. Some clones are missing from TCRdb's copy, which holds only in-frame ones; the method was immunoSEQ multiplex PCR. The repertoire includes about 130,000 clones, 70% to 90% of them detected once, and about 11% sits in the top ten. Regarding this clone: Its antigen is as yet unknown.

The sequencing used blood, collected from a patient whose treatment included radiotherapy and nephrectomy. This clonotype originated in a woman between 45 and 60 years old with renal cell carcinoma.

The CDR3 reads CASSLMAQGFEKLFF. The DNA for the CDR3 is TGTGCCAGCAGCTTAATGGCGCAGGGTTTCGAAAAACTGTTTTTT. The chain employs TRBV7-2 and TRBJ1-4, with D perhaps matching TRBD1 (5 bases). Trimming took off 2 bases at V and 8 bases at J, with 15 bases between the two ends. Germline CDR1 SGHTA, CDR2 FQGNSA. The CDR3 consists of 15 residues.